The clone carrying this T cell receptor (beta chain) has ten or more counts. Its antigen is not identified. The data derive from a study of neurological immune-mediated disorders. One entry per CDR3 protein, called by TCRdb with MiXCR from the 5' RACE reads. The sample shows about 49,000 distinct CDR3 sequences, about 8% of them seen only once. Trimming shortened V by 2 bases and J by 2 bases, and 7 bases separated the two germline ends. Germline assignment: CDR1 MNHNY and CDR2 SVGAGI (reference sequence). This CDR3 is 14 amino acids long. Study findings and constraints: Because no CDR3 amino acid sequences were shared across subjects by expanded clones, private repertoires were suggested in all groups.

Stated time point: longitudinal time-point 3. PBMCs stored at -80 C, numbering 2 million, were the origin of the unsorted libraries. The chain combines TRBV6-6 with TRBJ2-4, with D maybe TRBD1 (5 bases). The TCR sequence derives from a woman aged 40 to 55 in good health. Sequenced material: PBMCs. The CDR3 coding sequence is TGTGCCAGCAGTTACGACAGATCCAAAAACATTCAGTACTTC. This encodes CASSYDRSKNIQYF.